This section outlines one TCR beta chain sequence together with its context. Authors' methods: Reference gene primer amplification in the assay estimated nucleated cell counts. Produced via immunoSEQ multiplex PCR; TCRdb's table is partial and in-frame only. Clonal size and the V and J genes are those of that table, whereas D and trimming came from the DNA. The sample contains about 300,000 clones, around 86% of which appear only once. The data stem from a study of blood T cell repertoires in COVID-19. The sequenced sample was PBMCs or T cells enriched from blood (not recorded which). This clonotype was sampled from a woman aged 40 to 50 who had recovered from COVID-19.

The CDR3 DNA follows: TGTGCCAGCAGCCTCCGTCTGGGCTACACCTTC. Amino acid sequence: CASSLRLGYTF. This rearrangement joins TRBV5-6 to TRBJ1-2; D gene uncertain. Germline V gene data show CDR1 as SGHDT and CDR2 as YYEEEE. V was shortened by 4 bases and J by 8 bases, with 9 bases between the two germline ends. This CDR3 spans 11 amino acids.